This T cell receptor beta chain is from a study of CD8 T cells in ankylosing spondylitis. Study results and caveats: Apparently characteristic of ankylosing spondylitis blood was a TCR beta motif (under ten highly homologous variants).

Concerning this clonotype: Its antigen remains unknown.

Researchers built TCR beta libraries using quantitative 5'-RACE with molecular barcodes. TCRdb used MiXCR to reprocess the 5' RACE reads, holding one entry per CDR3 protein. The sample has under 850,000 distinct CDR3 sequences, around 20% seen once. Per the germline V gene, CDR1 is SGDLS and CDR2 is YYNGEE. The CDR3 spans 13 residues. V lost 0 bases to trimming and J lost 6 bases, with 7 bases between them. This receptor was obtained from a male donor with ankylosing spondylitis. Sequenced: blood, either unsorted or a sorted T cell fraction (not recorded which). This chain uses TRBV9 with TRBJ2-1; D unclear. For the CDR3, the DNA is TGTGCCAGCAGCGTAGACTCGGGCAATGAGCAGTTCTTC. This gives the protein CASSVDSGNEQFF.